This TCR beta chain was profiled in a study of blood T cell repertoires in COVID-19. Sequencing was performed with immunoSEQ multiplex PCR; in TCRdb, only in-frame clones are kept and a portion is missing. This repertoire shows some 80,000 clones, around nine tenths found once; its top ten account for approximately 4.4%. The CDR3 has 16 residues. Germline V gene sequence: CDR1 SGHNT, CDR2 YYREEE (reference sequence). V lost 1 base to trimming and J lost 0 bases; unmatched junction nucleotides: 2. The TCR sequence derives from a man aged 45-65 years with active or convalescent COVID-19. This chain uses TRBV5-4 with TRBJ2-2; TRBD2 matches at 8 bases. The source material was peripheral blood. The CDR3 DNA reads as TGTGCCAGCAGCTTGTGGGGACTAGCGAACACCGGGGAGCTGTTTTTT. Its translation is CASSLWGLANTGELFF.